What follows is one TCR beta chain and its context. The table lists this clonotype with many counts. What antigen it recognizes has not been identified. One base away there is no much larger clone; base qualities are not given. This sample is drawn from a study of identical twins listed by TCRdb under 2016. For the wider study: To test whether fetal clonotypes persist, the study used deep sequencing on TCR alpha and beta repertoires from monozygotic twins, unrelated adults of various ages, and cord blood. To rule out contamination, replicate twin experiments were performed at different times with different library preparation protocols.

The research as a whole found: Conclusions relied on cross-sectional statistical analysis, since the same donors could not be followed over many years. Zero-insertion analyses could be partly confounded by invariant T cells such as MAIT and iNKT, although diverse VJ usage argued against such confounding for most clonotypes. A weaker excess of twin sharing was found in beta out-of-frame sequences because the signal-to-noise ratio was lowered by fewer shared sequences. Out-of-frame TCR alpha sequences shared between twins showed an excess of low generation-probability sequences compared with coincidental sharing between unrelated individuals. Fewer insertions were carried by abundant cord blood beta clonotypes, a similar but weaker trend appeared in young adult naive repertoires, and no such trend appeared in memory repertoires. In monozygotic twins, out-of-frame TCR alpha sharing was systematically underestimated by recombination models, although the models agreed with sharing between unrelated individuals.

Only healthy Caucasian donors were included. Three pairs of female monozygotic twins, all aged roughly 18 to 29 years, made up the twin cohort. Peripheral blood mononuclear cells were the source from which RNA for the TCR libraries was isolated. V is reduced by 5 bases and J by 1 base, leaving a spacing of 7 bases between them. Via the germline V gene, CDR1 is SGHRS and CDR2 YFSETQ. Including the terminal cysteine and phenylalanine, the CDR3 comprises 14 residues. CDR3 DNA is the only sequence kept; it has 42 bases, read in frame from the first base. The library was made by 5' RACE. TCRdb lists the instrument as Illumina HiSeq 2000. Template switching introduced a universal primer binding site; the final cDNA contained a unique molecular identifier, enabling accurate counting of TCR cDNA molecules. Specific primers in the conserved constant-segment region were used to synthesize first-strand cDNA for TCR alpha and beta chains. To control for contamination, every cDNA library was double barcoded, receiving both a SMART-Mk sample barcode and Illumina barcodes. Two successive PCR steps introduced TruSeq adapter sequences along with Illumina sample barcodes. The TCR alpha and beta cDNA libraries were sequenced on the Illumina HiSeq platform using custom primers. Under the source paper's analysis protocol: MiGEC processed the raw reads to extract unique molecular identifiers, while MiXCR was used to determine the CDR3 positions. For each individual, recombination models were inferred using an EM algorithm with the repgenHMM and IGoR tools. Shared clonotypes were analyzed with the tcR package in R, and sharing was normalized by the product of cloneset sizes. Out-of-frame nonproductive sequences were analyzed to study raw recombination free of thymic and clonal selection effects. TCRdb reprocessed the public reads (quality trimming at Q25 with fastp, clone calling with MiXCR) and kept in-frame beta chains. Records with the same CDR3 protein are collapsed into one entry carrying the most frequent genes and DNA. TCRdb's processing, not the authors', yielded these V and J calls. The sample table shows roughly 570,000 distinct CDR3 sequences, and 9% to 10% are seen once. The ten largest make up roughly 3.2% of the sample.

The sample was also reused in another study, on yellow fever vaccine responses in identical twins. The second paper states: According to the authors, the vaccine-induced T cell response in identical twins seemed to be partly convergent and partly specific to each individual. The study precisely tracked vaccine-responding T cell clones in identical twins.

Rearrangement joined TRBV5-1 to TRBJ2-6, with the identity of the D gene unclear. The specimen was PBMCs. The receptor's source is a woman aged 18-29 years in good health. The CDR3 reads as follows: CASRPSSGANVLTF. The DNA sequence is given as TGCGCCAGCAGACCTTCTTCTGGGGCCAACGTCCTGACTTTC.